Below are 21 T cell receptor beta chains sequenced from a single sample in a study of control samples from healthy donors and cancer patients. The protocol was immunoSEQ multiplex PCR, while the TCRdb copy is restricted to in-frame clones and leaves out a portion. The sample consists of approximately 230,000 clones, 82% of them appearing once. The sample taken for sequencing was PBMCs. The receptors here all came from a woman aged 55-69 years with lung cancer.

V usage is TRBV28 and J usage is TRBJ1-1; no definite D call. Between the trimmed V and J ends, which lost 0 bases and 1 base, there was a span of 6 bases. Germline CDR1 reads MDHEN; CDR2 reads SYDVKM. CDR3 size: 14 residues. The CDR3 spells CASSLWVGNTEAFF. CDR3 DNA sequence: TGTGCCAGCAGTTTATGGGTCGGGAACACTGAAGCTTTCTTT. Full variable domain (missing parts from reference TRBV28 and TRBJ1-1): DVKVTQSSRYLVKRTGEKVFLECVQDMDHENMFWYRQDPGLGLRLIYFSYDVKMKEKGDIPEGYSVSREKKERFSLILESASTNQTSMYLCASSLWVGNTEAFFGQGTRLTVV.

The rearrangement joins TRBV20-1 to TRBJ1-1, with a possible D match to TRBD1 (6 bases). Trimming pared 3 bases from V and 0 bases from J, leaving 14 bases between. Germline loops: CDR1 DFQATT, CDR2 SNEGSKA (reference sequence). The CDR3 spans 15 residues. The CDR3 nucleotides read TGCAGTGCTAGTTGGGCAGGGGCCGTGAACACTGAAGCTTTCTTT. Translation gives CSASWAGAVNTEAFF.

The J gene is TRBJ2-2, the V gene TRBV7-9, with D perhaps matching TRBD1 or TRBD2 (5 bases each). The CDR3 length is 13 residues. V shed 10 bases and J shed 3 bases, with 12 bases lying between them. CDR1 is SEHNR and CDR2 is FQNEAQ in the germline V gene (reference sequence). In DNA, the CDR3 is TGTGCCACCAGGGACCTTGACACCGGGGAGCTGTTTTTT. Translating it yields CATRDLDTGELFF. Full variable domain (missing parts from reference TRBV7-9 and TRBJ2-2): DTGVSQNPRHKITKRGQNVTFRCDPISEHNRLYWYRQTLGQGPEFLTYFQNEAQLEKSRLLSDRFSAERPKGSFSTLEIQRTEQGDSAMYLCATRDLDTGELFFGEGSRLTVL.

The chain joins TRBV6-5 to TRBJ1-2; D gene uncertain. CDR3 length: 13 amino acids. Germline V gives CDR1 MNHEY, CDR2 SVGAGI. V lost 7 bases and J 8 bases, leaving 17 bases between the germline ends. The CDR3 sequence: CASTLPGVAGYTF. In DNA, the CDR3 is TGTGCCAGCACCTTACCAGGCGTGGCGGGCTACACCTTC.

CDR3 nucleotide sequence: TGTGCCTGGAGCCCAGATGGGGCGCGGTCCAGTAGTCCCCAGCATTTT. The encoded protein is CAWSPDGARSSSPQHF. The chain is built from TRBV30 and TRBJ1-5, with D tentatively TRBD1 (5 bases). This CDR3 region has 16 residues. CDR1 and CDR2 (germline): GTSNPN, SVGIG (reference sequence). The ends were cut back, 3 bases at V and 10 bases at J, with 25 bases in the middle.

This sequence joins TRBV11-2 and TRBJ2-7; 9 bases align to TRBD2. The V segment lost 4 bases and the J segment 2 bases; nucleotides outside the gene matches: 9. The CDR3 runs to 16 residues. The germline CDR1 and CDR2 sequences are SGHAT and FQNNGV. CDR3 coding DNA: TGTGCCAGCAGCTCAACCGGGACTAGCCGAACCTACGAGCAGTACTTC. This gives the protein CASSSTGTSRTYEQYF.

This chain connects TRBV2 to TRBJ2-5, with D possibly matching TRBD1 (6 bases). Looked up from germline, CDR1 is SNHLY and CDR2 is FYNNEI. This CDR3 is built from 14 residues. V lost 6 bases, J lost 1 base, and 12 bases lay in between. Here the CDR3 DNA reads TGTGCCAGCAGCAGTAGGACAGCCCAAGAGACCCAGTACTTC. Residues: CASSSRTAQETQYF.

Only a few counts were recorded for this clone. The same CDR3 can be traced to other DNA sequences in this sample. The chain employs TRBV11-2 and TRBJ1-1; D unresolved. Per the germline V gene, CDR1 is SGHAT and CDR2 is FQNNGV. CDR3 size: 13 residues. Trimming took 1 base from V and 2 from J, leaving 5 bases between them. The CDR3 bases are TGTGCCAGCAGCTTAGGGCGTAACACTGAAGCTTTCTTT. This gives the protein CASSLGRNTEAFF.

This clone was seen ten or more times. This same CDR3 is encoded by further DNA sequences in the sample. The chain carries TRBV2 and TRBJ1-5, with 9 bases aligning to TRBD1. Germline V gives CDR1 SNHLY, CDR2 FYNNEI. The CDR3 is 13 amino acids. Germline trimming cut 6 bases from V and 5 bases from J; bases unmatched to any gene: 2. CDR3 sequence reads: CASSRDRDQPQHF. CDR3 DNA: TGTGCCAGCAGCCGGGACAGGGATCAGCCCCAGCATTTT. Variable domain in full (rest from reference TRBV2 and TRBJ1-5): EPEVTQTPSHQVTQMGQEVILRCVPISNHLYFYWYRQILGQKVEFLVSFYNNEISEKSEIFDDQFSVERPDGSNFTLKIRSTKLEDSAMYFCASSRDRDQPQHFGDGTRLSIL.

This chain uses TRBV30 with TRBJ1-5; perhaps TRBD1 as D (5 bases). Germline V CDR1 and CDR2: GTSNPN, SVGIG (reference sequence). This CDR3 is built from 17 residues. V was pared by 2 bases and J by 0 bases, with 17 bases between. CDR3 nucleotides: TGTGCCTGGAGTATCGGGAGGGGAACCTATAGCAATCAGCCCCAGCATTTT. As protein: CAWSIGRGTYSNQPQHF.

The chain links TRBV7-6 to TRBJ2-1; 9 bases line up with TRBD2. The CDR3 covers 15 residues. The germline gives CDR1 SGHVS, CDR2 FNYEAQ. V was clipped by 5 bases and J by 3 bases; unmatched bases: 5. The chain's CDR3 is CASSRSGGGYNEQFF. CDR3 nucleotides: TGTGCCAGCAGCCGTAGCGGGGGCGGCTACAATGAGCAGTTCTTC.

The table lists this clone with a few counts. This sequence joins TRBV11-2 and TRBJ2-3, with D unresolved. CDR3 size: 14 residues. In germline, CDR1 is SGHAT, CDR2 FQNNGV. Trimming cost V 5 bases and J 2 bases, with 11 bases left between them. The CDR3 region has the DNA TGTGCCAGCAGCGTGGACGCATCCACAGATACGCAGTATTTT. This translates into CASSVDASTDTQYF.

The J gene is TRBJ2-5, the V gene TRBV11-3; perhaps TRBD1 as D (6 bases). Trimming removed 5 bases from V and 0 bases from J, with 7 bases in between. Germline lookup yields CDR1 SGHNT and CDR2 YENEEA. This CDR3 comprises 13 residues. The CDR3: CASSQGYQETQYF. CDR3 bases: TGTGCCAGCAGCCAGGGGTACCAAGAGACCCAGTACTTC.

V and J are TRBV2 and TRBJ2-3; D is unresolved. Germline-derived CDR1 and CDR2 are SNHLY and FYNNEI. The CDR3 runs to 12 residues. V lost 6 bases and J lost 3, with 7 bases in between. The CDR3 loop is CASREQTDTQYF. As DNA, the CDR3 is TGTGCCAGCAGGGAACAGACAGATACGCAGTATTTT.

The chain carries TRBV3-1 (or the pseudogene TRBV3-2) and TRBJ2-1; 7 bases match TRBD1. The CDR3 runs to 18 residues. The ends lost 2 bases at V and 2 bases at J; junction bases unmatched: 12. CDR1 is LGHDT and CDR2 is YNNKEL in the germline V gene (reference sequence). The CDR3 DNA reads as TGTGCCAGCAGCCAATTTCCGCAGGGGGATTTCCCCTACAATGAGCAGTTCTTC. Protein: CASSQFPQGDFPYNEQFF.

The gene calls are TRBV2 and TRBJ2-1; 7 nucleotides align to TRBD2. This CDR3 region has 16 residues. CDR1 is SNHLY, CDR2 FYNNEI, per germline. J was trimmed by 3 bases and V by 6 bases; bases with no gene match: 11. DNA for the CDR3: TGTGCCAGCAGACTCCGCGCTAGCGGTAGCTACAATGAGCAGTTCTTC. Residues: CASRLRASGSYNEQFF.

The V and J genes are TRBV11-2 and TRBJ1-6, with D unresolved. V was pared by 5 bases and J by 5 bases, with 10 bases between. The germline CDR1 and CDR2 sequences are SGHAT and FQNNGV. The CDR3 spans 14 residues. This CDR3 reads CASSPRMNNSPLHF. CDR3 sequence (DNA): TGTGCCAGCAGCCCGAGGATGAATAATTCACCCCTCCACTTT.

This chain links TRBV19 with TRBJ1-2; D is uncertain. Germline loops: CDR1 LNHDA, CDR2 SQIVND (reference sequence). The germline V and J ends were trimmed by 4 bases and 7 bases, with 22 bases remaining between them. CDR3 length: 16 amino acids. CDR3 region: CASSRTDISRAGGYTF. In nucleotides, the CDR3 is TGTGCCAGTAGTAGAACAGACATCTCCCGTGCTGGTGGCTACACCTTC.

This chain links TRBV5-6 with TRBJ1-3; 7 positions agree with TRBD1. J lost 0 bases, V lost 2 bases, and 5 bases had no gene match. The CDR3 length is 16 residues. Germline values: CDR1 SGHDT, CDR2 YYEEEE. The CDR3 reads CASSFRGTASGNTIYF. DNA of the CDR3: TGTGCCAGCAGCTTCCGGGGGACAGCCTCTGGAAACACCATATATTTT.

This clone occurred once. This sequence joins TRBV12-3 or TRBV12-4 and TRBJ1-1, with 8 bases matching TRBD1. Trimming cost V 8 bases and J 4 bases; bases outside gene matches: 6. The CDR3 runs to 13 residues. The CDR3 coding sequence is TGTGCCAGCGGAGGACAGGGATCCACTGAAGCTTTCTTT. It encodes CASGGQGSTEAFF.

The CDR3: CATSRQTGELFF. Here the CDR3 DNA reads TGTGCCACCAGCAGACAGACCGGGGAGCTGTTTTTT. The chain combines TRBV15 with TRBJ2-2, with D uncertain. The CDR3 has 12 amino acids. Deletions cut 2 bases from V and 5 bases from J, with 3 bases between. Per germline, CDR1 LNHNV and CDR2 YYDKDF (reference sequence).